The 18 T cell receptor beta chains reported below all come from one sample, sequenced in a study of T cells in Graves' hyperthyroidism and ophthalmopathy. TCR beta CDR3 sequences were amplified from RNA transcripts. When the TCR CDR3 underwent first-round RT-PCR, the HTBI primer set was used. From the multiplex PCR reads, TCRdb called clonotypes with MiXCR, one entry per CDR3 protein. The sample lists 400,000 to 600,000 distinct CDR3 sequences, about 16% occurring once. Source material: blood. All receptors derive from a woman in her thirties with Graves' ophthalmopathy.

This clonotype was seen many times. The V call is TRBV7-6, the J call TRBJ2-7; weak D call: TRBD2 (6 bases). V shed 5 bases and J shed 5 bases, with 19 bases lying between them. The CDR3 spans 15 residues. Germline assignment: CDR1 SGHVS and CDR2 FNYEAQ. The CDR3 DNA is TGTGCCAGCAGCGACTATGATCAGGGAGGCCACGAGCAGTACTTC. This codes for CASSDYDQGGHEQYF.

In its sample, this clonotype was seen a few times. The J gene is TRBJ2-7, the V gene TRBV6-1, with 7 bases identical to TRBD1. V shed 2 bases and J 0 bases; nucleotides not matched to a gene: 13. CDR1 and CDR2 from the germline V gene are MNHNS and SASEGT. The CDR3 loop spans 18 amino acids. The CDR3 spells CASSELVGRTGGSYEQYF. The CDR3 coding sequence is TGTGCCAGCAGTGAACTCGTTGGTAGGACAGGAGGCTCCTACGAGCAGTACTTC.

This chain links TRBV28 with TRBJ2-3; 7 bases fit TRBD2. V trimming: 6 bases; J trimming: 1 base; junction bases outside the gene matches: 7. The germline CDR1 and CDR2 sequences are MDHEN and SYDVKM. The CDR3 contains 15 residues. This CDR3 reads CASRGREGRTDTQYF. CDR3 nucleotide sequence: TGTGCCAGCAGAGGTAGGGAGGGCCGCACAGATACGCAGTATTTT.

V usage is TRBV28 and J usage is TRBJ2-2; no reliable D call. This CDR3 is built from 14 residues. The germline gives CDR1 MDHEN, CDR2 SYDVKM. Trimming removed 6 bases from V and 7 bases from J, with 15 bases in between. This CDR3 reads CASSLPVLNGELFF. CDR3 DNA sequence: TGTGCCAGCAGCCTACCCGTCCTCAACGGGGAGCTGTTTTTT.

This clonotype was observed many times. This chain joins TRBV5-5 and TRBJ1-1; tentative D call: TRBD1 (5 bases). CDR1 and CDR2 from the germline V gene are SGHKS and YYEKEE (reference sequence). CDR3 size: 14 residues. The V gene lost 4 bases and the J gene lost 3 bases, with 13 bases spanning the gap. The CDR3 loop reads CASSRMGVDTEAFF. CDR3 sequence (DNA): TGTGCCAGCAGCCGGATGGGGGTCGACACTGAAGCTTTCTTT.

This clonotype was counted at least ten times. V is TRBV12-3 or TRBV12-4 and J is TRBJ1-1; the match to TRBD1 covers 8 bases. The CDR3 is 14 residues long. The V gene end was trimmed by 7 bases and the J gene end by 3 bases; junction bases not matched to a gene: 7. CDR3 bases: TGTGCCAGCACCTCAACAGGGGGGTACACTGAAGCTTTCTTT. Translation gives CASTSTGGYTEAFF.

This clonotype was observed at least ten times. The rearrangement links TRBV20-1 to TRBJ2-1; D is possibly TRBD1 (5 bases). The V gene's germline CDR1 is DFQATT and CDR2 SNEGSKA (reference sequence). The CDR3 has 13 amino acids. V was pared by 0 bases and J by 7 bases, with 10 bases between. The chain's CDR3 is CSARDQNRNEQFF. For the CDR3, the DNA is TGCAGTGCTAGAGATCAGAACAGGAATGAGCAGTTCTTC.

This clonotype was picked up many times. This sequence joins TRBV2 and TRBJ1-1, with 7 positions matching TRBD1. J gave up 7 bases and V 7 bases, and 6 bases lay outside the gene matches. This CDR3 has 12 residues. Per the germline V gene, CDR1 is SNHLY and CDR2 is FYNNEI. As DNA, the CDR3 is TGTGCCAGCACCCCAGACAGGGTTGAAGCTTTCTTT. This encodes CASTPDRVEAFF.

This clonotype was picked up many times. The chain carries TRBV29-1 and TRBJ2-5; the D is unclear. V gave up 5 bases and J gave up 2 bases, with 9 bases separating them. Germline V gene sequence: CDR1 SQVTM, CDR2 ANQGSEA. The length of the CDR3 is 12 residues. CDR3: CSVRHLQETQYF. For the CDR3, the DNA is TGCAGCGTTCGACACCTTCAAGAGACCCAGTACTTC.

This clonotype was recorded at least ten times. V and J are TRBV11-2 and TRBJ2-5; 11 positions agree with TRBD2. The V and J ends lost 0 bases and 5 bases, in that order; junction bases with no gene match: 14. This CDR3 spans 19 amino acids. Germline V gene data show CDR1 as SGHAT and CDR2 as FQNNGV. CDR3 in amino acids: CASSLDPENSGRAVETQYF. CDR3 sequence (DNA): TGTGCCAGCAGCTTAGATCCGGAAAATAGCGGGAGGGCGGTGGAGACCCAGTACTTC.

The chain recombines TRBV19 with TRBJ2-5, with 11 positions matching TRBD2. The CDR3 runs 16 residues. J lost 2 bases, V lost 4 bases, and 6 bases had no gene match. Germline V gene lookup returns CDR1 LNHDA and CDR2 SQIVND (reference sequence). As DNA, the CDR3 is TGTGCCAGTAGTAGCCCGGGACTAGCGGATCAAGAGACCCAGTACTTC. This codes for CASSSPGLADQETQYF.

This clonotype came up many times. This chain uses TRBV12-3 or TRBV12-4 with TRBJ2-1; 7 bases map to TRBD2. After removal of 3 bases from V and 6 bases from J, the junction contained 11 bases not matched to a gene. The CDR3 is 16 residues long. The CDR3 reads CASSFVRAGTGNEQFF. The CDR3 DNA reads TGTGCCAGCAGTTTCGTTAGAGCGGGAACGGGCAATGAGCAGTTCTTC.

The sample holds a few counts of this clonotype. The chain's CDR3 is CSVRDSHNPFANTGELFF. For the CDR3, the DNA is TGCAGCGTGCGGGACAGCCACAACCCGTTCGCGAACACCGGGGAGCTGTTTTTT. The chain employs TRBV29-1 and TRBJ2-2; weak D call: TRBD1 (7 bases). CDR1 and CDR2 (germline): SQVTM, ANQGSEA. This CDR3 comprises 18 residues. Trimming pared 6 bases from V and 0 bases from J, leaving 23 bases between.

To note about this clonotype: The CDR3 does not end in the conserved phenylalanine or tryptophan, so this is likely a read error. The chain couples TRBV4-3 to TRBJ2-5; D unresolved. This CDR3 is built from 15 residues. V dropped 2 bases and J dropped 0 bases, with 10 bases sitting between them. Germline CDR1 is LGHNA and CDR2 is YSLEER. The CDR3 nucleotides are TGCGCCAGCAGCCAAAGACCAGGAAACCAAGAGACCCAGTACCTC. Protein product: CASSQRPGNQETQYL.

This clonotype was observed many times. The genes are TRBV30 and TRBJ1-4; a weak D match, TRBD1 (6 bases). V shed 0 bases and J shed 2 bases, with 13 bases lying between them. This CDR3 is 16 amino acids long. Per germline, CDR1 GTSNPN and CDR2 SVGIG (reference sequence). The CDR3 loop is CAWSVLGARTNEKLFF. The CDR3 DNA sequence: TGTGCCTGGAGTGTATTGGGGGCGCGGACTAATGAAAAACTGTTTTTT.

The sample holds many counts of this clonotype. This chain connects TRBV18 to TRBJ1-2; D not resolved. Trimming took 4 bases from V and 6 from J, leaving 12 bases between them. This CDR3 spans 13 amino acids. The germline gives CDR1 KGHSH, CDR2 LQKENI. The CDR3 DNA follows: TGTGCCAGCTCACAAGGCTCTTCTCATGGCTACACCTTC. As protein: CASSQGSSHGYTF.

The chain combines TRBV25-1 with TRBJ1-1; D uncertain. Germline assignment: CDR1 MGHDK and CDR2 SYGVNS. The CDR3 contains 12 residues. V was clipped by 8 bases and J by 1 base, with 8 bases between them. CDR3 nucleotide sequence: TGTGCCAGCTGCCGGGGGAACACTGAAGCTTTCTTT. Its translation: CASCRGNTEAFF. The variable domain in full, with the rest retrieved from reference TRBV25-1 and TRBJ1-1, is EADIYQTPRYLVIGTGKKITLECSQTMGHDKMYWYQQDPGMELHLIHYSYGVNSTEKGDLSSESTVSRIRTEHFPLTLESARPSHTSQYLCASCRGNTEAFFGQGTRLTVV.

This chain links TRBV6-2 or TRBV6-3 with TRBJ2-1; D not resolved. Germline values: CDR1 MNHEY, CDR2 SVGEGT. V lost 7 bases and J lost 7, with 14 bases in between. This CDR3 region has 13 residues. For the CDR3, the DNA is TGTGCCAGCACCTTTATAGCTGGGAATGAGCAGTTCTTC. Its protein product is CASTFIAGNEQFF.